This TCR beta chain was identified in a study of cytomegalovirus exposure and HLA in healthy donors. CDR1 is SGHAT, CDR2 FQNNGV, per germline. Deletions cut 1 base from V and 3 bases from J, with 10 bases between. CDR3 length: 15 residues. Primers: 60 Vbeta forward and 13 Jbeta reverse. Clones were read by immunoSEQ multiplex PCR, and TCRdb kept only the in-frame ones, dropping some. The sample records approximately 200,000 clones, 75% to 85% being singletons. The sequence was obtained from a girl aged 5-17 years in good health and CMV-seropositive. V usage is TRBV11-2 and J usage is TRBJ1-3; D gene uncertain. Specimen: PBMCs. This CDR3 is CASSLVLGFGNTIYF. As DNA, the CDR3 is TGTGCCAGCAGCTTAGTTCTAGGATTTGGAAACACCATATATTTT.